This T cell receptor (beta chain) was sequenced during a study of T cells in Graves' hyperthyroidism and ophthalmopathy. Study-wide results and caveats: Most expanded thyroid clonotypes above 0.001 recurred in blood.

Stability of Graves' hyperthyroidism was defined as absent ophthalmopathy progression within 18 months. Exclusion followed for patients with uncontrolled infection, other autoimmune disease, pregnancy or lactation. Trimming cost V 5 bases and J 11 bases, with 16 bases left between them. The CDR3 is 13 residues long. CDR1 and CDR2 (germline): MNHNS, SASEGT. Amplification targeted TCR beta CDR3 regions from RNA transcripts. A set of HTBI primers served as the primers for a first-round RT-PCR of the TCR CDR3. MiXCR, applied by TCRdb to the multiplex PCR reads, yields one record per CDR3 protein. This sample has roughly 710,000 distinct CDR3 sequences, with around 40% found just once. As concerns this clonotype: Its antigen is as yet unknown.

The receptor was derived from a woman aged 40 to 50 with Graves' hyperthyroidism. J is TRBJ1-5 and V is TRBV6-1; D might be TRBD1 (5 bases). What was sequenced was blood. The CDR3 sequence is CASSYGTGSAQHF. The CDR3 coding sequence is TGTGCCAGCAGTTACGGGACGGGGTCAGCCCAGCATTTT.